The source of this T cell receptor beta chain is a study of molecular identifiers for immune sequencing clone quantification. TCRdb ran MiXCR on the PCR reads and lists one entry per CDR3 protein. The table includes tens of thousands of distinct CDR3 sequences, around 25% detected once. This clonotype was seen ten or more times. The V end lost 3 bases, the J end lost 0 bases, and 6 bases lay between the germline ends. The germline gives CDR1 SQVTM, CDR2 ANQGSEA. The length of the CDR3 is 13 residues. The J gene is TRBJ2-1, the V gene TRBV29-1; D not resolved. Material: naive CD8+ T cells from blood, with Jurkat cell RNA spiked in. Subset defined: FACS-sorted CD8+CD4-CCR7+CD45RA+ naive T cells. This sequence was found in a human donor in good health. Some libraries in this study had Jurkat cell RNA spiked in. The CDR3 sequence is CSVEQSSYNEQFF. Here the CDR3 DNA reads TGCAGCGTTGAGCAGAGCTCCTACAATGAGCAGTTCTTC.